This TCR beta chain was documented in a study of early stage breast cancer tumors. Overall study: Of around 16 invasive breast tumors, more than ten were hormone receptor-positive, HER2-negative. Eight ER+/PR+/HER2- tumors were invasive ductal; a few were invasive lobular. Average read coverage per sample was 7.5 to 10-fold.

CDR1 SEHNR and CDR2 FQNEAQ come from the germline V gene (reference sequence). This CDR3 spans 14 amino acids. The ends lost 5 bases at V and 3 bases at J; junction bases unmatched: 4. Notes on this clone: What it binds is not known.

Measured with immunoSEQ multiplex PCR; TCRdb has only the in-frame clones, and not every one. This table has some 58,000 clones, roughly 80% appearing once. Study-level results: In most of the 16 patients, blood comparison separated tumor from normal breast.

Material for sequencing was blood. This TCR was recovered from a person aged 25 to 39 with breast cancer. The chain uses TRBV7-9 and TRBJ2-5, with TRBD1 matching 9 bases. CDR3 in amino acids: CASSPTGGEETQYF. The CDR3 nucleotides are TGTGCCAGCAGCCCTACAGGGGGCGAAGAGACCCAGTACTTC.